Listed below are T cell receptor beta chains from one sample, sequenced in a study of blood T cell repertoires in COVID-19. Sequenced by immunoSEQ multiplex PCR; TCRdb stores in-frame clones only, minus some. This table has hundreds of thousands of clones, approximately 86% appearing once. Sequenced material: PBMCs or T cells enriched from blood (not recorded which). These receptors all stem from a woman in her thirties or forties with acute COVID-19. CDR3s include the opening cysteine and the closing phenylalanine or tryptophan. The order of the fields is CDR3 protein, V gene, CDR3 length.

CDR3 protein: CATSRDSGGGYEQYF; V gene: TRBV15; CDR3 length: 15
CDR3 protein: CASSQEAGTSAGNQPQHF; V gene: TRBV4-2; CDR3 length: 18
CDR3 protein: CASSVAGGPSYGYTF; V gene: TRBV9; CDR3 length: 15
CDR3 protein: CASSLVGSPLHF; V gene: TRBV27; CDR3 length: 12
CDR3 protein: CASSGEGPGSVAEFYEQYF; V gene: TRBV9; CDR3 length: 19
CDR3 protein: CASSQEGGSRNSYNEQFF; V gene: TRBV4-3; CDR3 length: 18
CDR3 protein: CASSLAVGLAGYEQYF; V gene: TRBV7-9; CDR3 length: 16
CDR3 protein: CASIRQGSTEAFF; V gene: TRBV19; CDR3 length: 13
CDR3 protein: CASSLRVLAGEDGYTF; V gene: TRBV28; CDR3 length: 16
CDR3 protein: CASSLGTSIGDEQFF; V gene: TRBV28; CDR3 length: 15
CDR3 protein: CASSPPWNTGELFF; V gene: TRBV4-1; CDR3 length: 14
CDR3 protein: CASSQLSGGYQETQYF; V gene: TRBV4-2; CDR3 length: 16
CDR3 protein: CASSFPQAGENEQYF; V gene: TRBV7-9; CDR3 length: 15
CDR3 protein: CAIGTGQGSGEQYF; V gene: TRBV10-3; CDR3 length: 14
CDR3 protein: CASSEEGDDDGYTF; V gene: TRBV2; CDR3 length: 14
CDR3 protein: CASSLNGLAGASGYTDTQYF; V gene: TRBV6-6; CDR3 length: 20
CDR3 protein: CSASSGQGNQPQHF; V gene: TRBV20-1; CDR3 length: 14
CDR3 protein: CASSYLLGGRASEQYF; V gene: TRBV6-6; CDR3 length: 16
CDR3 protein: CATSDSQGTNKPQHF; V gene: TRBV24-1; CDR3 length: 15
CDR3 protein: CASRRQGVNEQFF; V gene: TRBV27; CDR3 length: 13
CDR3 protein: CASSRGAGGEDTQYF; V gene: TRBV25-1; CDR3 length: 15
CDR3 protein: CASSSGTYTDTQYF; V gene: TRBV5-1; CDR3 length: 14
CDR3 protein: CASSYVRSNQPQHF; V gene: TRBV6-2/TRBV6-3; CDR3 length: 14
CDR3 protein: CASSPRGGSGFYEQYF; V gene: TRBV28; CDR3 length: 16
CDR3 protein: CASSLVFAGNTGELFF; V gene: TRBV7-2; CDR3 length: 16
CDR3 protein: CASSPLGANTEAFF; V gene: TRBV18; CDR3 length: 14
CDR3 protein: CASSRQGAYGYTF; V gene: TRBV6-6; CDR3 length: 13
CDR3 protein: CASSRSGLYGYTF; V gene: TRBV6-2/TRBV6-3; CDR3 length: 13
CDR3 protein: CASSYSTRSGRIETQYF; V gene: TRBV6-2/TRBV6-3; CDR3 length: 17
CDR3 protein: CATSDPRTGGTIYF; V gene: TRBV24-1; CDR3 length: 14
CDR3 protein: CASSSQRTSGRGTRDTQYF; V gene: TRBV7-2; CDR3 length: 19
CDR3 protein: CASSLDGFNEQFF; V gene: TRBV7-2; CDR3 length: 13
CDR3 protein: CASSTQTGISSYEQYF; V gene: TRBV18; CDR3 length: 16
CDR3 protein: CASSPEGLAQETQYF; V gene: TRBV6-5; CDR3 length: 15
CDR3 protein: CASSLQIAGGGTDTQYF; V gene: TRBV7-8; CDR3 length: 17
CDR3 protein: CASSSSTEAFF; V gene: TRBV27; CDR3 length: 11
CDR3 protein: CASSPGTGANYGYTF; V gene: TRBV5-1; CDR3 length: 15
CDR3 protein: CASSRGLGSEQYF; V gene: TRBV3-1/TRBV3-2; CDR3 length: 13
CDR3 protein: CASRTGTGNEKLFF; V gene: TRBV6-5; CDR3 length: 14
CDR3 protein: CSGRLAAENIQYF; V gene: TRBV29-1; CDR3 length: 13
CDR3 protein: CASSIPGLSTDTQYF; V gene: TRBV19; CDR3 length: 15
CDR3 protein: CASSESGSGNNEQFF; V gene: TRBV10-1; CDR3 length: 15
CDR3 protein: CASSQRGLAVETQYF; V gene: TRBV4-1; CDR3 length: 15
CDR3 protein: CASSIKAGVSTGELFF; V gene: TRBV19; CDR3 length: 16
CDR3 protein: CASSFLAGGIQETQYF; V gene: TRBV5-1; CDR3 length: 16
CDR3 protein: CASSPRTGQGTEAFF; V gene: TRBV5-5; CDR3 length: 15
CDR3 protein: CASKVLGTGSAFF; V gene: TRBV6-5; CDR3 length: 13
CDR3 protein: CASSHGGETQYF; V gene: TRBV6-6; CDR3 length: 12